A single sample gave rise to the 20 T cell receptor beta chains below, sequenced in a study of regulatory T cells in long-lasting Graves disease. Libraries of TCR beta came from iRepertoire HTBI primers plus Arm-PCR of CDR3 regions. TCRdb re-analysed the multiplex PCR reads in MiXCR, keeping a single row per CDR3 protein. The table has a few hundred thousand distinct CDR3 sequences, about a quarter seen once; the top ten hold over 25%. Time point specified: persistent/refractory GD, antithyroid drugs over 5 years with positive TRAb. From PBMCs, RNA was extracted and then used to make the TCR library. The specimen was peripheral blood mononuclear cells (PBMCs), collected when the disease was refractory, from a patient treated with antithyroid drugs. These receptor sequences come from a female donor with Graves disease.

This clonotype was seen ten or more times. The chain joins TRBV12-3 or TRBV12-4 to TRBJ2-5, with D perhaps assigned TRBD1 or TRBD2 (5 bases each). The CDR3 contains 14 residues. The ends were cut back, 5 bases at V and 1 base at J, with 11 bases in the middle. Written as DNA, the CDR3 is TGTGCCAGCAGTCGCACGAGGGGCCAAGAGACCCAGTACTTC. Translated: CASSRTRGQETQYF.

This clonotype has only a few counts. The chain couples TRBV7-3 to TRBJ1-1, with D maybe TRBD1 (5 bases). Germline values: CDR1 SGHTA, CDR2 FQGTGA. This CDR3 comprises 13 residues. V shed 5 bases and J shed 7 bases, with 14 bases lying between them. The CDR3 coding sequence is TGTGCCAGCAGCCCCCAGGGCCTCGTTGAAGCTTTCTTT. Translating it yields CASSPQGLVEAFF.

This clonotype has more than one count but fewer than ten. This chain uses TRBV5-1 with TRBJ1-3, with D tentatively TRBD1 (5 bases). The CDR3 length is 15 residues. In germline, CDR1 is SGHRS, CDR2 YFSETQ. Trimming took 5 bases from V and 2 from J, leaving 14 bases between them. The CDR3 bases are TGCGCCAGCAGTACAGGCGGACAAACTGGAAACACCATATATTTT. Amino acid sequence: CASSTGGQTGNTIYF.

The chain recombines TRBV18 with TRBJ2-4; D unclear. This CDR3 is 16 amino acids long. Germline V gives CDR1 KGHSH, CDR2 LQKENI. The V end lost 0 bases, the J end lost 7 bases, and 16 bases lay between the germline ends. This chain's CDR3 is CASSPPRHLQANIQYF. The CDR3 bases are TGTGCCAGCTCACCACCCCGACACCTACAAGCCAACATTCAGTACTTC.

This clonotype was observed a handful of times. This may be a read error, as it is one base from a much larger clone. The chain carries TRBV27 and TRBJ1-1; 9 bases are a match to TRBD1. Trimming took 5 bases from V and 3 from J; bases not matched to a gene: 4. Per the germline V gene, CDR1 is MNHEY and CDR2 is SMNVEV (reference sequence). The CDR3 sequence is 14 residues long. The CDR3 reads CASSPGTGHTEAFF. The CDR3 DNA reads TGTGCCAGCAGTCCCGGGACAGGGCACACTGAAGCTTTCTTT.

The rearrangement uses TRBV7-2 and TRBJ2-7, with 7 bases aligning to TRBD2. CDR1 and CDR2 from the germline V gene are SGHTA and FQGNSA. V gave up 8 bases and J gave up 4 bases; unmatched junction bases: 8. This CDR3 region has 13 residues. The CDR3 here is CASGGGSLYEQYF. The CDR3 DNA sequence: TGTGCCAGCGGGGGGGGATCCTTGTACGAGCAGTACTTC.

This clonotype showed up just a few times. This chain joins TRBV28 and TRBJ2-7; 7 bases are a match to TRBD2. Trimming removed 6 bases from V and 3 bases from J; junction bases left unmatched: 8. CDR1 and CDR2 (germline): MDHEN, SYDVKM. This CDR3 comprises 14 residues. CDR3 residues: CASSSYSGGYEQYF. In DNA, the CDR3 is TGTGCCAGCAGCTCATACTCGGGAGGCTACGAGCAGTACTTC.

This clonotype was seen more than once but under ten times. The J gene is TRBJ1-1, the V gene TRBV5-1, with 8 bases identical to TRBD1. This CDR3 has 16 amino acids. Per the germline V gene, CDR1 is SGHRS and CDR2 is YFSETQ. With 4 bases clipped from V and 4 bases from J, the junction kept 12 bases outside the gene matches. CDR3 in amino acids: CASSLKAGGDGTEAFF. The CDR3 DNA sequence: TGCGCCAGCAGCCTAAAGGCAGGGGGCGACGGCACTGAAGCTTTCTTT.

This clonotype was detected ten times or more. The CDR3 spells CASSSLRVGTEAFF. The CDR3 nucleotides are TGTGCCAGCAGCTCCCTAAGGGTCGGCACTGAAGCTTTCTTT. The chain couples TRBV7-9 to TRBJ1-1; D remains unclear. V was pared by 4 bases and J by 4 bases, with 13 bases between. This CDR3 is built from 14 residues. Germline assignment: CDR1 SEHNR and CDR2 FQNEAQ (reference sequence).

This clonotype was seen a few times. This chain joins TRBV30 and TRBJ2-7; D is perhaps TRBD1 (6 bases). V lost 8 bases and J 4 bases, leaving 15 bases between the germline ends. The germline CDR1 and CDR2 sequences are GTSNPN and SVGIG (reference sequence). This CDR3 has 12 residues. The CDR3 region is CAARDNFYEQYF. CDR3 nucleotide sequence: TGTGCCGCACGGGACAATTTTTACGAGCAGTACTTC. Full variable domain (outside the CDR3, taken from reference TRBV30 and TRBJ2-7): SQTIHQWPATLVQPVGSPLSLECTVEGTSNPNLYWYRQAAGRGLQLLFYSVGIGQISSEVPQNLSASRPQDRQFILSSKKLLLSDSGFYLCAARDNFYEQYFGPGTRLTVT.

This chain connects TRBV6-5 to TRBJ1-1; the match to TRBD1 covers 7 bases. Trimming removed 2 bases from V and 2 bases from J; junction bases left unmatched: 5. The CDR3 length is 15 residues. CDR1 and CDR2 from the germline V gene are MNHEY and SVGAGI. DNA for the CDR3: TGTGCCAGCAGTTACGCGGGACAGATTAACACTGAAGCTTTCTTT. It translates to CASSYAGQINTEAFF.

This chain connects TRBV30 to TRBJ1-1; D gene unclear. The germline V gene encodes CDR1 GTSNPN and CDR2 SVGIG (reference sequence). This CDR3 has 14 residues. V was pared by 2 bases and J by 1 base, with 11 bases between. As DNA, the CDR3 is TGTGCCTGGAGTAGAGGAGTGGAGAACACTGAAGCTTTCTTT. It yields the protein CAWSRGVENTEAFF.

This clonotype was counted ten times or more. CDR3 nucleotides: TGTGCCAGCAGTTTAACGGGGTTTAACTCCTACGAGCAGTACTTC. Residues: CASSLTGFNSYEQYF. This rearrangement joins TRBV27 to TRBJ2-7; TRBD2 might be the D (5 bases). The ends were cut back, 2 bases at V and 0 bases at J, with 11 bases in the middle. Germline values: CDR1 MNHEY, CDR2 SMNVEV (reference sequence). The CDR3 is made up of 15 amino acids.

The V call is TRBV5-6, the J call TRBJ1-1; 7 positions agree with TRBD1. CDR3 length: 16 amino acids. With V trimmed by 0 bases and J by 0 bases, 5 bases remained unmatched. The germline V gene encodes CDR1 SGHDT and CDR2 YYEEEE. Here the CDR3 DNA reads TGTGCCAGCAGCTTGGAAACAGGGGCGATGAACACTGAAGCTTTCTTT. It codes for CASSLETGAMNTEAFF.

This clonotype was found a few times. The chain couples TRBV20-1 to TRBJ2-3; D call uncertain. The CDR3 spans 11 residues. CDR1 DFQATT and CDR2 SNEGSKA come from the germline V gene (reference sequence). V gave up 4 bases and J gave up 3 bases, with 5 bases separating them. The chain's CDR3 is CSAIRTDTQYF. CDR3 sequence (DNA): TGCAGTGCTATACGGACAGATACGCAGTATTTT.

The genes are TRBV15 and TRBJ2-7; 8 nucleotides match TRBD1. The germline V gene has CDR1 LNHNV and CDR2 YYDKDF (reference sequence). V trimming: 0 bases; J trimming: 2 bases; junction bases outside the gene matches: 6. The CDR3 length is 16 residues. The CDR3 region has the DNA TGTGCCACCAGCAGAGAGCTGACAGGGGCCGCCTACGAGCAGTACTTC. This gives the protein CATSRELTGAAYEQYF.

The rearrangement uses TRBV20-1 and TRBJ2-7; TRBD1 might be the D (6 bases). CDR1 is DFQATT and CDR2 is SNEGSKA in the germline V gene (reference sequence). The V and J ends lost 0 bases and 4 bases respectively, with 19 bases between them. This CDR3 has 16 amino acids. The CDR3 loop reads CSARDLMIAGTYEQYF. CDR3 sequence (DNA): TGCAGTGCTAGAGATCTTATGATAGCAGGGACATACGAGCAGTACTTC.

This rearrangement joins TRBV4-1 to TRBJ2-1, with D hard to call. V was shortened by 0 bases and J by 0 bases, with 6 bases between the two germline ends. This CDR3 region has 15 residues. Germline-derived CDR1 and CDR2 are MGHRA and YSYEKL. The CDR3 sequence is CASSQEESSYNEQFF. Written as DNA, the CDR3 is TGCGCCAGCAGCCAAGAGGAGAGCTCCTACAATGAGCAGTTCTTC.

The CDR3 region has the DNA TGTGCCAGCAGCTTAGACAATACGGATTTTTACGAGCAGTACTTC. This gives the protein CASSLDNTDFYEQYF. The rearrangement joins TRBV7-2 to TRBJ2-7; D unresolved. The CDR3 is made up of 15 amino acids. CDR1 is SGHTA, CDR2 FQGNSA, per germline. Trimming removed 1 base from V and 4 bases from J, with 14 bases in between. The full variable domain, with the rest looked up from reference TRBV7-2 and TRBJ2-7, is GAGVSQSPSNKVTEKGKDVELRCDPISGHTALYWYRQSLGQGLEFLIYFQGNSAPDKSGLPSDRFSAERTGGSVSTLTIQRTQQEDSAVYLCASSLDNTDFYEQYFGPGTRLTVT.

This clonotype was counted between two and nine times. The chain joins TRBV5-6 to TRBJ2-5; perhaps TRBD2 as D (5 bases). The CDR3 consists of 13 residues. Per germline, CDR1 SGHDT and CDR2 YYEEEE. The V end was cut by 1 base, the J end by 3 bases, with 7 bases between. In nucleotides, the CDR3 is TGTGCCAGCAGCTTGAACGGGGAAGAGACCCAGTACTTC. This codes for CASSLNGEETQYF.